This T cell receptor beta chain was captured in a study of blood T cell repertoires in COVID-19. Turning to the study itself: The United States, Italy and Spain supplied acute and convalescent COVID-19 samples. T cells, B-cell-depleted T cells, or PBMCs provided the cDNA or gDNA that served as material.

Original methodology: Reference gene primer amplification gave nucleated cell count estimates. Produced via immunoSEQ multiplex PCR; TCRdb's table is partial and in-frame only. The DNA was the basis for D and trimming; V, J and clone size are from that table. The sample has 65,000 to 85,000 clones; 79% are singletons. Germline lookup yields CDR1 KGHSH and CDR2 LQKENI. V shed 2 bases and J shed 1 base, with 8 bases lying between them. The CDR3 extends over 14 amino acids. The sample taken for sequencing was peripheral blood. J is TRBJ1-2 and V is TRBV18, with D possibly TRBD1 on 6 matching bases. The receptor comes from a woman over 75 with active or convalescent COVID-19. As DNA, the CDR3 is TGTGCCAGCTCACCAGCACAGGGTAACTATGGCTACACCTTC. The encoded protein is CASSPAQGNYGYTF.